This TCR beta chain originates from a study of cytomegalovirus exposure and HLA in healthy donors. Study context: Earlier work reported approximately 100 million unique TCR beta sequences from about 180 million T cells. Study results and limitations: With further analysis later on, most CMV-associated TCR beta chains appeared HLA-restricted. The study designated over 150 TCR beta chains cytomegalovirus-associated. Fewer N-insertions (relative to the approximately 670-donor mean) were reportedly seen in an Asian-associated ancestry cluster in a later analysis.

CDR1 and CDR2 from the germline V gene are SGHDN and FVKESK. The junction had 7 bases not matched to a gene; V was cut back by 4 bases and J by 4 bases. The CDR3 has 16 residues. PCR employed 60 Vbeta and 13 Jbeta primers. Measured with immunoSEQ multiplex PCR; TCRdb has only the in-frame clones, and not every one. The data show about 200,000 clones, about four fifths seen once. Details on this clone: Its antigen is unknown.

The rearrangement joins TRBV14 to TRBJ1-4; TRBD1 aligns across 9 bases. This receptor was identified in a woman aged 18-29 years in good health and CMV-seronegative. The sample consisted of PBMCs. The CDR3 region has the DNA TGTGCCAGCAGCCGACGCCGGGACAGGGTTAATGAAAAACTGTTTTTT. The encoded protein is CASSRRRDRVNEKLFF.